What follows are 19 T cell receptor beta chains derived from one specimen sequenced in a study of cytomegalovirus exposure and HLA in healthy donors. Primers: 60 Vbeta forward and 13 Jbeta reverse. TCRdb keeps only in-frame clones here, not all; method: immunoSEQ multiplex PCR. The sample gives about 190,000 clones, 65% to 80% of which show up once; about 4.8% is in the top ten. Input material: PBMCs. These receptors were taken from a man aged 30 to 45 in good health and CMV-seropositive.

The sample holds a few counts of this clone. The gene calls are TRBV5-6 and TRBJ1-5, with D possibly TRBD1 on 5 matching bases. This CDR3 is built from 13 residues. Germline loops: CDR1 SGHDT, CDR2 YYEEEE. The V end lost 4 bases, the J end lost 9 bases, and 14 bases lay between the germline ends. The CDR3 bases are TGTGCCAGCAGCCCCAGGACCGGGGGGCCCCAGCATTTT. Protein sequence: CASSPRTGGPQHF.

The chain carries TRBV2 and TRBJ2-3; 10 bases are shared with TRBD2. Germline V CDR1 and CDR2: SNHLY, FYNNEI. The CDR3 sequence is 15 residues long. The trim removed 5 bases at V and 2 bases at J, leaving 4 bases unmatched. CDR3 DNA sequence: TGTGCCAGCAGTTTAGCGGGGGGATCCACAGATACGCAGTATTTT. This codes for CASSLAGGSTDTQYF.

The chain carries TRBV11-2 and TRBJ2-7, with a weak D call TRBD1 (5 bases). This CDR3 spans 12 amino acids. Per the germline V gene, CDR1 is SGHAT and CDR2 is FQNNGV. The V and J ends lost 1 base and 10 bases respectively, with 11 bases between them. For the CDR3, the DNA is TGTGCCAGCAGCTTAGGTCAGGGCCCTCAGTACTTC. This translates into CASSLGQGPQYF.

V gene TRBV9 combines with J gene TRBJ2-2; 7 bases line up with TRBD1. V lost 3 bases, J lost 5 bases, and 4 bases stayed unmatched. From germline, CDR1 is SGDLS and CDR2 YYNGEE. The CDR3 is made up of 14 amino acids. The CDR3 here is CASSDPGGTGELFF. CDR3 DNA sequence: TGTGCCAGCAGCGATCCAGGGGGAACCGGGGAGCTGTTTTTT.

The chain joins TRBV5-1 to TRBJ2-7, with D maybe TRBD2 (6 bases). The CDR3 has 14 residues. V was cut by 1 base and J by 3 bases, with 11 bases left in between. Germline V gives CDR1 SGHRS, CDR2 YFSETQ. CDR3 in amino acids: CASSLLSGGYEQYF. CDR3 coding DNA: TGCGCCAGCAGCTTGCTCTCCGGGGGCTACGAGCAGTACTTC.

The genes are TRBV9 and TRBJ1-1, with D maybe TRBD1 (6 bases). V lost 4 bases, J lost 4 bases, and 17 bases lay in between. The germline CDR1 and CDR2 sequences are SGDLS and YYNGEE. The CDR3 runs to 15 residues. CDR3 bases: TGTGCCAGCAGCCCGGCGGGGGCCCGAGGCACTGAAGCTTTCTTT. The encoded protein is CASSPAGARGTEAFF.

The chain uses TRBV7-9 and TRBJ2-3; D possibly corresponds to TRBD2 (6 bases). The CDR3 is 16 residues long. The germline CDR1 and CDR2 sequences are SEHNR and FQNEAQ (reference sequence). The V and J ends lost 5 bases and 1 base respectively, with 16 bases between them. The CDR3 region has the DNA TGTGCCAGCAGCGAAGTCCCCCGGAGGGGCACAGATACGCAGTATTTT. Protein: CASSEVPRRGTDTQYF.

V usage is TRBV5-6 and J usage is TRBJ2-7, with 10 bases lining up with TRBD2. CDR3 length: 18 residues. The J segment lost 8 bases and the V segment lost 0 bases, leaving 17 bases of the junction unmatched. Germline assignment: CDR1 SGHDT and CDR2 YYEEEE. The CDR3 region is CASSLGPPSGGAASKQYF. The CDR3 DNA reads TGTGCCAGCAGCTTGGGGCCCCCCAGCGGGGGGGCAGCTTCGAAGCAGTACTTC. Full variable domain (outside the CDR3, taken from reference TRBV5-6 and TRBJ2-7): DAGVTQSPTHLIKTRGQQVTLRCSPKSGHDTVSWYQQALGQGPQFIFQYYEEEERQRGNFPDRFSGHQFPNYSSELNVNALLLGDSALYLCASSLGPPSGGAASKQYFGPGTRLTVT.

This clone was detected a few times. The V and J genes are TRBV9 and TRBJ2-3, with D tentatively TRBD2 (6 bases). V lost 0 bases to trimming and J lost 2 bases, with 13 bases between them. The CDR3 consists of 16 residues. Per germline, CDR1 SGDLS and CDR2 YYNGEE. CDR3 DNA sequence: TGTGCCAGCAGCGTAGCTACCTGGGAGGACACAGATACGCAGTATTTT. Residues: CASSVATWEDTDTQYF.

The chain combines TRBV5-1 with TRBJ2-1; TRBD2 agrees at 7 bases. CDR3 length: 16 residues. V lost 3 bases to trimming and J lost 5 bases; unmatched junction nucleotides: 11. CDR1 and CDR2 from the germline V gene are SGHRS and YFSETQ. CDR3 in amino acids: CASSSRVASGNNEQFF. The DNA of the CDR3 is TGCGCCAGCAGCTCCCGGGTGGCTAGCGGAAACAATGAGCAGTTCTTC. The whole variable domain, filled in from reference TRBV5-1 and TRBJ2-1, reads KAGVTQTPRYLIKTRGQQVTLSCSPISGHRSVSWYQQTPGQGLQFLFEYFSETQRNKGNFPGRFSGRQFSNSRSEMNVSTLELGDSALYLCASSSRVASGNNEQFFGPGTRLTVL.

This chain links TRBV10-1 with TRBJ2-1, with 9 bases identical to TRBD1. Losses at the gene ends were 11 bases for V and 8 bases for J; bases not matched to a gene: 7. Per the germline V gene, CDR1 is WNHNN and CDR2 is SYGVQD (reference sequence). CDR3 size: 12 residues. The CDR3 is CAPRDREYEQFF. In DNA form, the CDR3 reads TGCGCCCCCCGGGACAGGGAATATGAGCAGTTCTTC.

The gene calls are TRBV30 and TRBJ2-2; 10 nucleotides align to TRBD1. This CDR3 has 13 residues. Per the germline V gene, CDR1 is GTSNPN and CDR2 is SVGIG (reference sequence). V was clipped by 7 bases and J by 5 bases; unmatched bases: 4. DNA for the CDR3: TGTGCCTTGGACAGGGGGGGAACCGGGGAGCTGTTTTTT. Protein product: CALDRGGTGELFF.

V usage is TRBV30 and J usage is TRBJ2-3, with no clear D. The germline V gene encodes CDR1 GTSNPN and CDR2 SVGIG (reference sequence). The length of the CDR3 is 15 residues. Trimming removed 0 bases at V and 2 bases at J, with 12 bases between. In DNA, the CDR3 is TGTGCCTGGAGTGTACGGAGTTCCACCACAGATACGCAGTATTTT. The encoded protein is CAWSVRSSTTDTQYF.

This clone was detected once. The chain joins TRBV7-2 to TRBJ2-1, with TRBD2 matching over 9 bases. Unmatched junction bases numbered 4, after V lost 4 bases and J lost 6 bases. This CDR3 is 14 amino acids long. CDR1 is SGHTA, CDR2 FQGNSA, per germline. In DNA, the CDR3 is TGTGCCAGCAGCTCGGGACTAGCAGCCAATGAGCAGTTCTTC. Translating it yields CASSSGLAANEQFF.

This chain joins TRBV5-6 and TRBJ2-5, with 7 positions matching TRBD1. The J call may be faulty, since TRBJ2-7 better matches the DNA end. This CDR3 region has 16 residues. Germline loops: CDR1 SGHDT, CDR2 YYEEEE. CDR3 loop: CASSLPSSRGRHEQYF. The CDR3 DNA follows: TGTGCCAGCAGCTTGCCCAGCTCTAGGGGGCGTCACGAGCAGTACTTC.

A few counts support this clone. The chain employs TRBV7-3 and TRBJ1-1; D is ambiguous. Trimming left V 5 bases short and J 0 bases short, with 7 bases between. This CDR3 contains 13 residues. In germline, CDR1 is SGHTA, CDR2 FQGTGA. CDR3 residues: CASSPHLNTEAFF. The CDR3, as DNA: TGTGCCAGCAGCCCACACCTGAACACTGAAGCTTTCTTT.

V gene TRBV29-1 combines with J gene TRBJ2-2, with TRBD2 matching over 7 bases. The length of the CDR3 is 12 residues. CDR1 and CDR2 (germline): SQVTM, ANQGSEA. The CDR3: CAAAGDGGELFF. DNA for the CDR3: TGCGCAGCGGCGGGGGACGGCGGGGAGCTGTTTTTT.

A note on this clone: The germline gene is not matched at one end of the junction; a read error may be the cause. This chain connects TRBV6-4 to TRBJ2-1; D might be TRBD2 (6 bases). In germline, CDR1 is MRHNA, CDR2 SNTAGT. This CDR3 is 13 amino acids long. The CDR3, as DNA: TGTGCCAGCAGTGACCAGGGAGGCGGGCCGCTGGTCTTC. The encoded protein is CASSDQGGGPLVF.

V gene TRBV7-3 combines with J gene TRBJ1-5; perhaps TRBD1 as D (6 bases). Per germline, CDR1 SGHTA and CDR2 FQGTGA. Trimming took off 0 bases at V and 5 bases at J, with 8 bases between the two ends. This CDR3 has 14 residues. In DNA, the CDR3 is TGTGCCAGCAGCTTAACCGCAGGGGATCAGCCCCAGCATTTT. This gives the protein CASSLTAGDQPQHF.